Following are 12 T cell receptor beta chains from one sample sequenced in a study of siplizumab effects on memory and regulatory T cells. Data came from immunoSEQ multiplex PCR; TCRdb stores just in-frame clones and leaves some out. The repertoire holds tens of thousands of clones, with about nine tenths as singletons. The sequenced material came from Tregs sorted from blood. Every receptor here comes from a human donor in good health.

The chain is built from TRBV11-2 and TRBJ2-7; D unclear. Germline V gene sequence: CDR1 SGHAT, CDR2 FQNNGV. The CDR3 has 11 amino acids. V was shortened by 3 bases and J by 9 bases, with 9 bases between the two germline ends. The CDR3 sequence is CASSFAGRQYF. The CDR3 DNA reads TGTGCCAGCAGCTTCGCCGGCAGGCAGTACTTC.

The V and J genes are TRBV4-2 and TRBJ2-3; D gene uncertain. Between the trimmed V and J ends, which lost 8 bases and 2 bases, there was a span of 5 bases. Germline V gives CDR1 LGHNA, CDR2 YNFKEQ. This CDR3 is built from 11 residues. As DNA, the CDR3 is TGTGCCAGCCGTACCACAGATACGCAGTATTTT. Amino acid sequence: CASRTTDTQYF.

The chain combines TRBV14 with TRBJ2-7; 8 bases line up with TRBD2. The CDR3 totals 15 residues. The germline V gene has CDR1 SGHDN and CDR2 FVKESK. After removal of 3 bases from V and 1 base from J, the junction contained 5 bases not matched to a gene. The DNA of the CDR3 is TGTGCCAGCAGCCAGCGGGGGGCAGGGTCCTACGAGCAGTACTTC. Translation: CASSQRGAGSYEQYF. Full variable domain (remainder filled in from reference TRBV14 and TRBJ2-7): EAGVTQFPSHSVIEKGQTVTLRCDPISGHDNLYWYRRVMGKEIKFLLHFVKESKQDESGMPNNRFLAERTGGTYSTLKVQPAELEDSGVYFCASSQRGAGSYEQYFGPGTRLTVT.

CDR3 coding DNA: TGTGCCAGCAGTGAATATCGCCAGCCACGGGGTTACAATGAGCAGTTCTTC. Its translation: CASSEYRQPRGYNEQFF. The chain combines TRBV25-1 with TRBJ2-1; perhaps TRBD2 as D (5 bases). The germline V and J ends were trimmed by 0 bases and 4 bases, with 16 bases remaining between them. Germline V gene data show CDR1 as MGHDK and CDR2 as SYGVNS. The length of the CDR3 is 17 residues.

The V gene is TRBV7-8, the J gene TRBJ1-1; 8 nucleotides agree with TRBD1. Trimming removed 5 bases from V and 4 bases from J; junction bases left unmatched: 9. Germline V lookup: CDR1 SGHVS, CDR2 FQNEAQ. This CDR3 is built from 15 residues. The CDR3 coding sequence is TGTGCCAGCAGCCCTATGCTGGACAGGGCCACTGAAGCTTTCTTT. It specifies CASSPMLDRATEAFF.

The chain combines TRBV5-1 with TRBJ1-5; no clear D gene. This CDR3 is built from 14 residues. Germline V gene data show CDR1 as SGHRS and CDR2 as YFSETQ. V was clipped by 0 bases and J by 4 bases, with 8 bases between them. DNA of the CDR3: TGCGCCAGCAGCTTGGGGACCGAAAATCAGCCCCAGCATTTT. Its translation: CASSLGTENQPQHF.

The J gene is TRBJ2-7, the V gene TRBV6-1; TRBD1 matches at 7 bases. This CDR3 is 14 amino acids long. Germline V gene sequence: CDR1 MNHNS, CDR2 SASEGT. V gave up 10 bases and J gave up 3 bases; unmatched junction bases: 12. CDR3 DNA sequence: TGTGCCACCAGAGAGAACAGGGGCAGCTACGAGCAGTACTTC. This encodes CATRENRGSYEQYF.

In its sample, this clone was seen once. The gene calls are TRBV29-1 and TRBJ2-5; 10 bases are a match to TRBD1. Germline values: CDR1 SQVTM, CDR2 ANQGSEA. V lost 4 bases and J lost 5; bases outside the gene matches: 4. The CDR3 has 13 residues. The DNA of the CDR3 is TGCAGCGTTGGACAGGGGGCATGGGAGACCCAGTACTTC. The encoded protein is CSVGQGAWETQYF.

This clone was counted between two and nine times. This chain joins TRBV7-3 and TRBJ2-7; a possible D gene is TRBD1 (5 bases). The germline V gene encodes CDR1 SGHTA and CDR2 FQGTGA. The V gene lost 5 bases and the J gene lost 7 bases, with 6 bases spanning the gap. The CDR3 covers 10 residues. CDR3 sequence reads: CASSHREQYF. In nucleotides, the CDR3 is TGTGCCAGCAGCCACAGGGAGCAGTACTTC.

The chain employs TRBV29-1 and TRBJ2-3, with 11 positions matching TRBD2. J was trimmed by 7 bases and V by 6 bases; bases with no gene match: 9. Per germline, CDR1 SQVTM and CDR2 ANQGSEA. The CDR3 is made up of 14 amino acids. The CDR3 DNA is TGCAGCGTCGTTCTAGCGGGGGGCCCAAATACGCAGTATTTT. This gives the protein CSVVLAGGPNTQYF.

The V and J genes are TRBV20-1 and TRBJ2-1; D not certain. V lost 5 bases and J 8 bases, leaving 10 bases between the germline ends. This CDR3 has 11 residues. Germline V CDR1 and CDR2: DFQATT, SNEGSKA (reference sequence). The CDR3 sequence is CSAATEDEQFF. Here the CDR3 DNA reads TGCAGTGCTGCTACCGAAGATGAGCAGTTCTTC.

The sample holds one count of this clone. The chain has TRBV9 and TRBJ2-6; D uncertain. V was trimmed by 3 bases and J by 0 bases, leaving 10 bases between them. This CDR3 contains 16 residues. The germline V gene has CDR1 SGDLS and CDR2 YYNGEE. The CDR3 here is CASSGISSSGANVLTF. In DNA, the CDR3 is TGTGCCAGCAGCGGGATATCGAGCTCTGGGGCCAACGTCCTGACTTTC.